This passage covers 11 T cell receptor beta chains from one sample sequenced in a study of yellow fever vaccine responses in identical twins. TCRdb redid the calling of the RT-PCR reads with MiXCR, one entry per CDR3 protein. The profile shows about 4,700 distinct CDR3 sequences, about nine tenths of them singletons. The sequencing used T cells from blood (PBMCs), unsorted or a sorted subset (not recorded which), collected before or after yellow fever vaccination (not recorded which). These receptors originate from a woman between 18 and 30 years old who received the yellow fever vaccine.

CDR3 sequence (DNA): TGTGCCAGCAGCTTCCGGGACAGGGTTATCAATGAGCAGTTCTTC. Protein sequence: CASSFRDRVINEQFF. The chain is built from TRBV7-8 and TRBJ2-1, with 9 bases identical to TRBD1. The CDR3 loop spans 15 amino acids. V was clipped by 3 bases and J by 6 bases; unmatched bases: 6. The germline gives CDR1 SGHVS, CDR2 FQNEAQ.

The chain is built from TRBV13 and TRBJ1-1; D not resolved. The CDR3 loop spans 14 amino acids. Germline CDR1 is PRHDT and CDR2 is FYEKMQ (reference sequence). The V and J ends lost 6 bases and 8 bases respectively, with 19 bases between them. CDR3 bases: TGTGCCAGCAGGATTGACCGACTCTACTCGGAAGCTTTCTTT. The encoded protein is CASRIDRLYSEAFF. Variable domain in full (rest from reference TRBV13 and TRBJ1-1): AAGVIQSPRHLIKEKRETATLKCYPIPRHDTVYWYQQGPGQDPQFLISFYEKMQSDKGSIPDRFSAQQFSDYHSELNMSSLELGDSALYFCASRIDRLYSEAFFGQGTRLTVV.

The rearrangement joins TRBV25-1 to TRBJ2-7; the D gene is possibly TRBD1 (6 bases). V lost 6 bases and J lost 5, with 14 bases in between. Per germline, CDR1 MGHDK and CDR2 SYGVNS. This CDR3 contains 13 residues. CDR3 coding DNA: TGTGCCAGCAGCGCCCGTACAGGGAACGAGCAGTACTTC. It translates to CASSARTGNEQYF.

This clonotype was counted once. V usage is TRBV12-3 or TRBV12-4 and J usage is TRBJ1-4, with D possibly being TRBD1 (6 bases). V was shortened by 5 bases and J by 8 bases, with 18 bases between the two germline ends. The CDR3 is 15 amino acids. The CDR3 loop is CASSHQQGVGEKLFF. The CDR3 DNA is TGTGCCAGCAGTCACCAACAGGGCGTAGGGGAAAAACTGTTTTTT.

This chain links TRBV29-1 with TRBJ2-7, with 7 bases matching TRBD1. Germline values: CDR1 SQVTM, CDR2 ANQGSEA. This CDR3 region has 13 residues. Trimming cost V 6 bases and J 2 bases; bases outside gene matches: 7. The CDR3 region has the DNA TGCAGCGTACTAGGGGGACAGACCTACGAGCAGTACTTC. Translating gives CSVLGGQTYEQYF.

The chain has TRBV6-2 or TRBV6-3 and TRBJ2-7; TRBD2 matches 11 bases. This CDR3 is built from 16 residues. V trimming: 2 bases; J trimming: 4 bases; junction bases outside the gene matches: 7. The germline V gene encodes CDR1 MNHEY and CDR2 SVGEGT. The CDR3 here is CASSYGSSGGMYEQYF. DNA of the CDR3: TGTGCCAGCAGTTACGGATCTAGCGGGGGGATGTACGAGCAGTACTTC.

V is TRBV21-1 and J is TRBJ2-3; TRBD1 was called by the table and not checked on the DNA. TRBV21-1 is reported as a pseudogene. This CDR3 is built from 14 residues. The CDR3 nucleotides are TGTGCCAGCAGCAAAGGACAGGGCAAGAATACGCAGTATTTT. This encodes CASSKGQGKNTQYF.

The chain recombines TRBV7-9 with TRBJ2-7; TRBD1 might be the D (5 bases). This CDR3 comprises 12 residues. The V end lost 6 bases, the J end lost 6 bases, and 12 bases lay between the germline ends. Germline-derived CDR1 and CDR2 are SEHNR and FQNEAQ (reference sequence). CDR3 residues: CASSPQGSEQYF. CDR3 nucleotides: TGTGCCAGCAGTCCTCAGGGAAGCGAGCAGTACTTC.

V and J are TRBV5-1 and TRBJ2-3; 8 bases line up with TRBD2. V shed 4 bases, J shed 1 base, and the junction held 8 bases outside the gene matches. The length of the CDR3 is 16 residues. Germline lookup yields CDR1 SGHRS and CDR2 YFSETQ. The CDR3 DNA is TGCGCCAGCAGCCCCGGAGGACTAGCACGCACAGATACGCAGTATTTT. Its protein is CASSPGGLARTDTQYF. The complete variable domain, with remaining parts taken from reference TRBV5-1 and TRBJ2-3, reads KAGVTQTPRYLIKTRGQQVTLSCSPISGHRSVSWYQQTPGQGLQFLFEYFSETQRNKGNFPGRFSGRQFSNSRSEMNVSTLELGDSALYLCASSPGGLARTDTQYFGPGTRLTVL.

The V call is TRBV13, the J call TRBJ2-7, with D tentatively TRBD1 (6 bases). The CDR3 is made up of 12 amino acids. The V gene's germline CDR1 is PRHDT and CDR2 FYEKMQ (reference sequence). The V end was cut by 5 bases, the J end by 5 bases, with 10 bases between. CDR3 in DNA: TGTGCCAGCAGCCTGGACAGCAACGAGCAGTACTTC. It specifies CASSLDSNEQYF. The variable domain in full, completed from reference TRBV13 and TRBJ2-7, reads AAGVIQSPRHLIKEKRETATLKCYPIPRHDTVYWYQQGPGQDPQFLISFYEKMQSDKGSIPDRFSAQQFSDYHSELNMSSLELGDSALYFCASSLDSNEQYFGPGTRLTVT.

The rearrangement links TRBV28 to TRBJ2-7; 14 nucleotides match TRBD2. The CDR3 runs 16 residues. The V gene end was trimmed by 10 bases and the J gene end by 0 bases; junction bases not matched to a gene: 8. CDR1 and CDR2 (germline): MDHEN, SYDVKM. The chain's CDR3 is CATLPGTSGSSYEQYF. CDR3 nucleotide sequence: TGTGCCACCTTACCGGGGACTAGCGGGAGCTCCTACGAGCAGTACTTC.